Listed here are 16 T cell receptor beta chains from one sample, sequenced in a study of CD4 T cells in relation to SARS-CoV-2 and coronaviruses. No antigen has been identified for these receptors. The table came from immunoSEQ multiplex PCR; TCRdb's copy has only in-frame clones and leaves some out. Among about 36,000 clones listed, roughly 80% were seen once. Specimen: naive CD4+ T cells from PBMCs, cultured in vitro. Specified subset: naive CD4+ T cells isolated by negative enrichment. The source is an adult with COVID-19.

The V call is TRBV2, the J call TRBJ1-3; D call uncertain. The CDR3 has 13 amino acids. Trimming left V 9 bases short and J 1 base short, with 10 bases between. Germline assignment: CDR1 SNHLY and CDR2 FYNNEI. In DNA, the CDR3 is TGTGCCAGACAGACACCTTCTGGAAACACCATATATTTT. This gives the protein CARQTPSGNTIYF.

This chain uses TRBV21-1 with TRBJ1-6. TRBV21-1 is described as a pseudogene. The CDR3 extends over 11 amino acids. The CDR3 DNA is TGTGCCAGCAGGGCGGGGTCACCCCTCCACTTT. Protein sequence: CASRAGSPLHF.

This clone came up a few times. The rearrangement joins TRBV6-5 to TRBJ1-1; D is uncertain. Between the trimmed V and J ends, which lost 5 bases and 10 bases, there was a span of 17 bases. The CDR3 covers 13 residues. Germline V gene sequence: CDR1 MNHEY, CDR2 SVGAGI. The CDR3 DNA follows: TGTGCCAGCAGTCCTTTTAACGGTGGACGAGCTTTCTTT. Its translation is CASSPFNGGRAFF.

This chain uses TRBV5-1 with TRBJ2-1; possible D gene TRBD1, 6 bases. Trimming shortened V by 4 bases and J by 4 bases, and 15 bases separated the two germline ends. Germline V CDR1 and CDR2: SGHRS, YFSETQ. The CDR3 runs 15 residues. CDR3 in amino acids: CASSPDGQFYNEQFF. CDR3 sequence (DNA): TGCGCCAGCAGCCCGGATGGACAGTTTTACAATGAGCAGTTCTTC.

This clone has just a few counts. The chain recombines TRBV25-1 with TRBJ1-6; weak D call: TRBD1 (5 bases). V was clipped by 1 base and J by 0 bases, with 10 bases between them. There are 17 residues in the CDR3. Germline V CDR1 and CDR2: MGHDK, SYGVNS. The CDR3 sequence is CASSESGLSSYNSPLHF. CDR3 in DNA: TGTGCCAGCAGTGAATCGGGGCTGAGCTCCTATAATTCACCCCTCCACTTT.

This clone was seen only a few times. V and J are TRBV6-5 and TRBJ1-2; D is unclear. CDR3 length: 13 amino acids. The germline V gene encodes CDR1 MNHEY and CDR2 SVGAGI. The V and J ends lost 6 bases and 1 base respectively, with 9 bases between them. CDR3 region: CASRTGSNYGYTF. The CDR3 region has the DNA TGTGCCAGCAGGACCGGGAGTAACTATGGCTACACCTTC.

The chain recombines TRBV28 with TRBJ2-1, with 7 nucleotides matching TRBD2. There are 13 residues in the CDR3. V was pared by 10 bases and J by 8 bases, with 11 bases of the junction left unmatched. CDR1 and CDR2 (germline): MDHEN, SYDVKM. Written as DNA, the CDR3 is TGTGCCATCCTGTCGGCTAGCGGCGATGAGCAGTTCTTC. Translated: CAILSASGDEQFF.

The chain is built from TRBV2 and TRBJ2-7; D is perhaps TRBD2 (6 bases). Trimming pared 8 bases from V and 0 bases from J, leaving 14 bases between. Germline V gives CDR1 SNHLY, CDR2 FYNNEI. The CDR3 sequence is 14 residues long. The CDR3 DNA reads TGTGCCAGCCAGTTAGCGGCCACCTCCTACGAGCAGTACTTC. It is translated as CASQLAATSYEQYF.

The chain employs TRBV6-5 and TRBJ1-5, with D unresolved. The CDR3 length is 13 residues. The germline V gene encodes CDR1 MNHEY and CDR2 SVGAGI. The ends were cut back, 6 bases at V and 5 bases at J, with 11 bases in the middle. This CDR3 is CASSLTLYQPQHF. DNA for the CDR3: TGTGCCAGCAGCCTGACATTATATCAGCCCCAGCATTTT.

CDR3 bases: TGCGCCAGCCGCGAAACTAGCGGGAGTCGGACCGGGGAGCTGTTTTTT. As protein: CASRETSGSRTGELFF. The rearrangement uses TRBV5-1 and TRBJ2-2; 11 nucleotides match TRBD2. CDR3 size: 16 residues. J gave up 5 bases and V 7 bases, and 10 bases lay outside the gene matches. Germline V CDR1 and CDR2: SGHRS, YFSETQ. The variable domain in full, completed from reference TRBV5-1 and TRBJ2-2, reads KAGVTQTPRYLIKTRGQQVTLSCSPISGHRSVSWYQQTPGQGLQFLFEYFSETQRNKGNFPGRFSGRQFSNSRSEMNVSTLELGDSALYLCASRETSGSRTGELFFGEGSRLTVL.

In this sample, this clone turned up once. The genes are TRBV3-1 (or the pseudogene TRBV3-2) and TRBJ1-6; the D is unclear. The CDR3 loop spans 14 amino acids. Trimming left V 4 bases short and J 6 bases short, with 10 bases between. Germline loops: CDR1 LGHDT, CDR2 YNNKEL (reference sequence). Here the CDR3 DNA reads TGTGCCAGCAGCCCAGAACTGAGTAATTCACCCCTCCACTTT. This codes for CASSPELSNSPLHF.

The chain combines TRBV9 with TRBJ2-7, with D perhaps matching TRBD2 (6 bases). This CDR3 is 15 amino acids long. Germline-derived CDR1 and CDR2 are SGDLS and YYNGEE. The V gene lost 3 bases and the J gene lost 0 bases, with 13 bases spanning the gap. CDR3 protein: CASSAYSGSSYEQYF. Written as DNA, the CDR3 is TGTGCCAGCAGCGCTTATAGCGGAAGCTCCTACGAGCAGTACTTC.

The chain is built from TRBV30 and TRBJ2-2; 13 bases line up with TRBD2. The CDR3 has 16 residues. After removal of 3 bases from V and 4 bases from J, the junction contained 5 bases not matched to a gene. Germline CDR1 is GTSNPN and CDR2 is SVGIG (reference sequence). CDR3 region: CAWSGLAGVGTGELFF. For the CDR3, the DNA is TGTGCCTGGAGCGGACTAGCGGGAGTAGGCACCGGGGAGCTGTTTTTT.

The CDR3 coding sequence is TGTGCCAGCAGCTTATTCGGTGTGGCCGTCCAAGAGACCCAGTACTTC. It encodes CASSLFGVAVQETQYF. The rearrangement links TRBV7-9 to TRBJ2-5; no clear D gene. The germline V gene encodes CDR1 SEHNR and CDR2 FQNEAQ (reference sequence). This CDR3 is built from 16 residues. V lost 2 bases to trimming and J lost 1 base, with 14 bases between them.

The chain recombines TRBV14 with TRBJ2-7, with 8 bases fitting TRBD2. Germline assignment: CDR1 SGHDN and CDR2 FVKESK. V gave up 1 base and J gave up 6 bases; unmatched junction bases: 5. CDR3 length: 14 amino acids. CDR3 coding DNA: TGTGCCAGCAGCCAAGTGAGCGGGAGAAGCGAGCAGTACTTC. This encodes CASSQVSGRSEQYF.

The V gene is TRBV5-3, the J gene TRBJ2-7; D is uncertain. TRBV5-3 has ORF status, its function being uncertain. V lost 0 bases and J lost 4, with 20 bases in between. The length of the CDR3 is 17 residues. CDR3 DNA: TGTGCCAGAAGCTTGGTTTCGGTGTCTTCCAAGGAATACGAGCAGTACTTC. It codes for CARSLVSVSSKEYEQYF.